These 9 T cell receptor beta chains were all obtained from the same sample, sequenced in a study of blood T cell repertoires in COVID-19. Using immunoSEQ multiplex PCR, the repertoire was profiled, and TCRdb retains in-frame clones only, with some absent. The repertoire holds about 140,000 clones, 84% seen once, with roughly 10% in the top ten. The sequencing input was peripheral blood. The receptors stem from an elderly woman in a cohort sampled during active or convalescent COVID-19.

The chain combines TRBV19 with TRBJ1-4; D is ambiguous. The CDR3 is 13 amino acids. Germline V gene lookup returns CDR1 LNHDA and CDR2 SQIVND (reference sequence). The V end was cut by 3 bases, the J end by 4 bases, with 6 bases between. The CDR3 spells CASSILFNEKLFF. CDR3 coding DNA: TGTGCCAGTAGTATTCTTTTTAATGAAAAACTGTTTTTT.

V usage is TRBV5-1 and J usage is TRBJ1-1; D is perhaps TRBD1 (5 bases). V was clipped by 7 bases and J by 1 base, with 14 bases between them. The CDR3 sequence is 14 residues long. The germline V gene encodes CDR1 SGHRS and CDR2 YFSETQ. This chain's CDR3 is CASSVGTSNTEAFF. The CDR3 DNA reads TGCGCCAGCTCTGTAGGGACTTCGAACACTGAAGCTTTCTTT.

The rearrangement links TRBV12-3 or TRBV12-4 to TRBJ1-3; D gene uncertain. The V end was cut by 3 bases, the J end by 7 bases, with 7 bases between. This CDR3 contains 12 residues. DNA of the CDR3: TGTGCCAGCAGTTTCCTGTTTAACACCATATATTTT. Its translation: CASSFLFNTIYF.

The chain has TRBV6-2 or TRBV6-3 and TRBJ2-6; weak D call: TRBD1 (5 bases). Trimming left V 2 bases short and J 0 bases short, with 8 bases between. Germline V gene lookup returns CDR1 MNHEY and CDR2 SVGEGT. This CDR3 spans 16 amino acids. As DNA, the CDR3 is TGTGCCAGCAGTTACCCAGGGATCTCTGGGGCCAACGTCCTGACTTTC. It translates to CASSYPGISGANVLTF.

J is TRBJ2-1 and V is TRBV29-1; weak D call: TRBD1 (6 bases). CDR1 is SQVTM and CDR2 is ANQGSEA in the germline V gene. The CDR3 runs to 14 residues. Trimming cost V 2 bases and J 7 bases, with 15 bases left between them. CDR3 in DNA: TGCAGCGTTGAATTCAGGGGCGCAGGGAATGAGCAGTTCTTC. Translated, it gives CSVEFRGAGNEQFF.

In DNA, the CDR3 is TGCGCCAGCAGCCCTTACGGGCAGGGGGCCCTTAGGAGCTCCTACAATGAGCAGTTCTTC. Translating gives CASSPYGQGALRSSYNEQFF. The chain carries TRBV4-1 and TRBJ2-1, with 8 positions matching TRBD1. Germline lookup yields CDR1 MGHRA and CDR2 YSYEKL. V trimming: 4 bases; J trimming: 0 bases; junction bases outside the gene matches: 17. The CDR3 is made up of 20 amino acids.

This clone came up a few times. V and J are TRBV15 and TRBJ1-4; D might be TRBD1 (5 bases). This CDR3 region has 17 residues. CDR1 and CDR2 from the germline V gene are LNHNV and YYDKDF (reference sequence). V lost 0 bases and J 0 bases, leaving 11 bases between the germline ends. CDR3 sequence (DNA): TGTGCCACCAGCAGAGATTGGGGGGTTGCAACTAATGAAAAACTGTTTTTT. Its translation is CATSRDWGVATNEKLFF.

V gene TRBV7-9 combines with J gene TRBJ1-5; TRBD1 agrees at 9 bases. The J segment lost 1 base and the V segment lost 4 bases, leaving 11 bases of the junction unmatched. The germline V gene has CDR1 SEHNR and CDR2 FQNEAQ (reference sequence). This CDR3 spans 18 amino acids. CDR3 protein: CASSSGTGWGISNQPQHF. The DNA for the CDR3 is TGTGCCAGCAGCTCTGGGACAGGGTGGGGTATAAGCAATCAGCCCCAGCATTTT.

This chain joins TRBV9 and TRBJ2-3, with 9 positions matching TRBD2. From germline, CDR1 is SGDLS and CDR2 YYNGEE. The CDR3 loop spans 16 amino acids. Unmatched junction bases numbered 12, after V lost 6 bases and J lost 4 bases. CDR3 in DNA: TGTGCCAGCACCTCTAACCGCGGGGGGGGCCCAGATACGCAGTATTTT. This translates into CASTSNRGGGPDTQYF.